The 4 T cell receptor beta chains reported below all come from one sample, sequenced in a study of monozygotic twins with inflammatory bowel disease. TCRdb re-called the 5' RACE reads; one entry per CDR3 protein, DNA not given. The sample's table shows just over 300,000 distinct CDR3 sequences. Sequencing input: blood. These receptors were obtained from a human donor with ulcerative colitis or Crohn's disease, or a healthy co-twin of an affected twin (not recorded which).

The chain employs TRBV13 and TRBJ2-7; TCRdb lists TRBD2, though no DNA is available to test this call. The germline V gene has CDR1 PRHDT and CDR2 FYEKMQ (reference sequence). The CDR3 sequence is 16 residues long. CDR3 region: CASSHILAGVSYEQYF.

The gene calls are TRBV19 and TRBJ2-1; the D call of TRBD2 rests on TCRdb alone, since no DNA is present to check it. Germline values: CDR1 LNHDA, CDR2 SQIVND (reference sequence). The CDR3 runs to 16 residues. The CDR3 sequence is CASSLLAGGYRAEQFF.

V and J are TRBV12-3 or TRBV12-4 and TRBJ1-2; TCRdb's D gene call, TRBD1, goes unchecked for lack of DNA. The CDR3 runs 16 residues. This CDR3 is CASTPWARSFNYGYTF.

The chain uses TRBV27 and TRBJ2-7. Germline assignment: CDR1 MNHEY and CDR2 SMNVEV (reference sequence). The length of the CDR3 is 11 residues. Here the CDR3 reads CASSTRNEQYF.